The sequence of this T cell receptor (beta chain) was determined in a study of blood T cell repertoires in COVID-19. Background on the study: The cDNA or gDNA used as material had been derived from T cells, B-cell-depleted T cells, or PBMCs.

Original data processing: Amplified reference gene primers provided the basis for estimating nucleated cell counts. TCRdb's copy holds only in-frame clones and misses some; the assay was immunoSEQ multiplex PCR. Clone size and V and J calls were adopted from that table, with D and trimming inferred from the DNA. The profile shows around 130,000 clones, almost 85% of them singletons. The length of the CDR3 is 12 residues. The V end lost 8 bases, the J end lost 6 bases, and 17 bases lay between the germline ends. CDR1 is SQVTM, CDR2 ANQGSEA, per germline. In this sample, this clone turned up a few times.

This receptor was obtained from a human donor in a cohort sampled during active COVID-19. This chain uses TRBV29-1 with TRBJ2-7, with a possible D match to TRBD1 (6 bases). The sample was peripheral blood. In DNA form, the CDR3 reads TGCAGCTTCCGGGACACTCGCGTCGAGCAGTACTTC. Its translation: CSFRDTRVEQYF.